These T cell receptor beta chains were read from a single sample in a study of T cell responses to AZD1222 COVID-19 vaccine. The assay was immunoSEQ multiplex PCR, and TCRdb's table has in-frame clones only and misses some. The sample contains 95,000 or so clones, 88% of which appear only once. The sequences come from peripheral blood, collected on day 0 of AZD1222 vaccination. These receptors came from an adult in good health. The CDR3 runs from the conserved cysteine through the conserved F or W. The D gene is left open where the match is weak. Size tells how often a clone was seen (once, few, many) or the class of an expanded clone, and some rows leave it out.

J gene: TRBJ1-5; D gene: -; V gene: TRBV19; clone size: -; CDR3 DNA: TGTGCCAGTAGTACCTACGGGTTCTCCCAGCATTTT; CDR3 protein: CASSTYGFSQHF
J gene: TRBJ1-1; D gene: -; V gene: TRBV29-1; clone size: -; CDR3 DNA: TGCAGCGTTGCTGAAGCTTTCTTT; CDR3 protein: CSVAEAFF
J gene: TRBJ2-5; D gene: -; V gene: TRBV7-2; clone size: -; CDR3 DNA: TGTGCCAGCAGCTTAGCAGGGGCACGAGAGACCCAGTACTTC; CDR3 protein: CASSLAGARETQYF
J gene: TRBJ2-7; D gene: -; V gene: TRBV3-1/TRBV3-2; clone size: -; CDR3 DNA: TGTGCCAGCAGCCAAGCCGGGGCCGGAGAGCAGTACTTC; CDR3 protein: CASSQAGAGEQYF
J gene: TRBJ1-5; D gene: TRBD1; V gene: TRBV2; clone size: -; CDR3 DNA: TGTGCCACCCGACAGGGGCTCAATCAGCCCCAGCATTTT; CDR3 protein: CATRQGLNQPQHF
J gene: TRBJ1-1; D gene: TRBD1; V gene: TRBV19; clone size: -; CDR3 DNA: TGTGCCAGTAGTACCGGGACAGGGCGGACTGAAGCTTTCTTT; CDR3 protein: CASSTGTGRTEAFF
J gene: TRBJ2-7; D gene: -; V gene: TRBV16; clone size: -; CDR3 DNA: TGTGCCAGCAGCCGACACAACGCGGGCGCCTACGAGCAGTACTTC; CDR3 protein: CASSRHNAGAYEQYF
J gene: TRBJ1-2; D gene: -; V gene: TRBV5-6; clone size: once; CDR3 DNA: TGTGCCAGCAGCACCGGGGACGGTTACTATGGCTACACCTTC; CDR3 protein: CASSTGDGYYGYTF
J gene: TRBJ1-5; D gene: -; V gene: TRBV12-3/TRBV12-4; clone size: -; CDR3 DNA: TGTGCCAGCAGTGTTACAGCTCAGCCCCAGCATTTT; CDR3 protein: CASSVTAQPQHF
J gene: TRBJ2-7; D gene: TRBD1; V gene: TRBV3-1/TRBV3-2; clone size: -; CDR3 DNA: TGTGTGGTCGGGACAGGGAGAAACGAGCAGTACTTC; CDR3 protein: CVVGTGRNEQYF
J gene: TRBJ2-1; D gene: -; V gene: TRBV18; clone size: -; CDR3 DNA: TGTGCCAGCTCAGATAACAGGGATGAGCAGTTCTTC; CDR3 protein: CASSDNRDEQFF
J gene: TRBJ1-1; D gene: -; V gene: TRBV29-1; clone size: -; CDR3 DNA: TGCAGCGTCGCTGGGACCCCTTACGCTGAAGCTTTCTTT; CDR3 protein: CSVAGTPYAEAFF
J gene: TRBJ1-2; D gene: -; V gene: TRBV11-2; clone size: once; CDR3 DNA: TGTGCCAGCAGCTTAGATCCGACAGTATATGGCTACACCTTC; CDR3 protein: CASSLDPTVYGYTF
J gene: TRBJ2-3; D gene: TRBD2; V gene: TRBV30; clone size: once; CDR3 DNA: TGTGCCTGGCTTAAGGGACTAGCGGGGAGCACAGATACGCAGTATTTT; CDR3 protein: CAWLKGLAGSTDTQYF
J gene: TRBJ2-1; D gene: -; V gene: TRBV7-2; clone size: -; CDR3 DNA: TGTGCCAGCAGCTCGAGACCCGCCTTGGGTGGTGAGCAGTTCTTC; CDR3 protein: CASSSRPALGGEQFF
J gene: TRBJ1-5; D gene: TRBD1; V gene: TRBV15; clone size: few; CDR3 DNA: TGTGCCACCAGCAGAGGGGGGACAGGGGGCACGGGCAATCAGCCCCAGCATTTT; CDR3 protein: CATSRGGTGGTGNQPQHF
J gene: TRBJ2-7; D gene: -; V gene: TRBV28; clone size: -; CDR3 DNA: TGTGCCACCGCCCCACTAGGCGACGAGCAGTACTTC; CDR3 protein: CATAPLGDEQYF
J gene: TRBJ1-6; D gene: -; V gene: TRBV25-1; clone size: -; CDR3 DNA: TGTGCCAGCAGTTACGGGACGGATAATTCACCCCTCCACTTT; CDR3 protein: CASSYGTDNSPLHF
J gene: TRBJ1-1; D gene: TRBD1; V gene: TRBV18; clone size: -; CDR3 DNA: TGTGCCAGCTCACCCCGACAGGGCGGGAGAGGCATGAACACTGAAGCTTTCTTT; CDR3 protein: CASSPRQGGRGMNTEAFF
J gene: TRBJ2-2; D gene: TRBD2; V gene: TRBV2; clone size: -; CDR3 DNA: TGTGCCAGCAGTCTTAGCGGGGGGGCCTTCGGGGAGCTGTTTTTT; CDR3 protein: CASSLSGGAFGELFF
J gene: TRBJ2-5; D gene: -; V gene: TRBV5-1; clone size: -; CDR3 DNA: TGCGCCAGCAACCGGGGGGCATCACCGGGAGAGGCCCAGTACTTC; CDR3 protein: CASNRGASPGEAQYF
J gene: TRBJ2-3; D gene: -; V gene: TRBV7-3; clone size: -; CDR3 DNA: TGTGCCAGCAGCTTAGGGGTAGCGACAGATACGCAGTATTTT; CDR3 protein: CASSLGVATDTQYF
J gene: TRBJ1-2; D gene: -; V gene: TRBV4-1; clone size: -; CDR3 DNA: TGCGCCAGCAGCCCTTCGGACCCTAGCGCTGGGTATGGCTACACCTTC; CDR3 protein: CASSPSDPSAGYGYTF
J gene: TRBJ2-3; D gene: -; V gene: TRBV21-1; clone size: once; CDR3 DNA: TGTGCCAGCAGCAGAGGGGAGGCGGAAGATACGCAGTATTTT; CDR3 protein: CASSRGEAEDTQYF
J gene: TRBJ2-1; D gene: TRBD2; V gene: TRBV3-1/TRBV3-2; clone size: once; CDR3 DNA: TGTGCCAGCAGCCAAGACACTAGCGGGTCCTACAATGAGCAGTTCTTC; CDR3 protein: CASSQDTSGSYNEQFF
J gene: TRBJ2-5; D gene: -; V gene: TRBV7-2; clone size: -; CDR3 DNA: TGTGCCAGCCGAGTGGGGGCCATGGAGACCCAGTACTTC; CDR3 protein: CASRVGAMETQYF
J gene: TRBJ2-7; D gene: TRBD1; V gene: TRBV3-1/TRBV3-2; clone size: -; CDR3 DNA: TGTGCCAGCAGCCAGCTGGGACAGGCCTACGAGCAGTACTTC; CDR3 protein: CASSQLGQAYEQYF
J gene: TRBJ2-3; D gene: -; V gene: TRBV21-1; clone size: -; CDR3 DNA: TGTGCCTTGCACGAGAGCACAGATACGCAGTATTTT; CDR3 protein: CALHESTDTQYF
J gene: TRBJ2-7; D gene: TRBD2; V gene: TRBV14; clone size: -; CDR3 DNA: TGTGCCAGCAGCCGTAAGACTAGCGGAGCCTACGAGCAGTACTTC; CDR3 protein: CASSRKTSGAYEQYF
J gene: TRBJ1-5; D gene: -; V gene: TRBV6-5; clone size: -; CDR3 DNA: TGTGCCAGCAAACAGCCTAGCAATCAGCCCCAGCATTTT; CDR3 protein: CASKQPSNQPQHF
J gene: TRBJ2-7; D gene: -; V gene: TRBV12-3/TRBV12-4; clone size: -; CDR3 DNA: TGTGCCAGCAGTGACCGGGACATCTACGAGCAGTACTTC; CDR3 protein: CASSDRDIYEQYF
J gene: TRBJ1-2; D gene: TRBD1; V gene: TRBV12-3/TRBV12-4; clone size: -; CDR3 DNA: TGTGCCAGCCAAAGGGGGCGCCGGTATGGCTACACCTTC; CDR3 protein: CASQRGRRYGYTF
J gene: TRBJ2-5; D gene: TRBD1; V gene: TRBV5-1; clone size: -; CDR3 DNA: TGCGCCAGCAGCTTAGGACAGGGGCTTGAGACCCAGTACTTC; CDR3 protein: CASSLGQGLETQYF
J gene: TRBJ1-1; D gene: TRBD1; V gene: TRBV6-5; clone size: -; CDR3 DNA: TGTGCCAGCAGTCTACAGGGGATCAGCGCTGAAGCTTTCTTT; CDR3 protein: CASSLQGISAEAFF
J gene: TRBJ2-7; D gene: -; V gene: TRBV7-9; clone size: -; CDR3 DNA: TGTGCCAGCAGCTACACTTACGAGCAGTACTTC; CDR3 protein: CASSYTYEQYF
J gene: TRBJ2-7; D gene: -; V gene: TRBV30; clone size: -; CDR3 DNA: TGTGCCTGGAGTGTAGGACAGACTTACTACGAGCAGTACTTC; CDR3 protein: CAWSVGQTYYEQYF
J gene: TRBJ2-3; D gene: TRBD1; V gene: TRBV28; clone size: -; CDR3 DNA: TGTGCCAGCGTTACAGGGGGCTGGGGAGATACGCAGTATTTT; CDR3 protein: CASVTGGWGDTQYF
J gene: TRBJ1-2; D gene: -; V gene: TRBV4-1; clone size: once; CDR3 DNA: TGCGCCAGCAGCCATGGGGACGTTTATGGCTACACCTTC; CDR3 protein: CASSHGDVYGYTF
J gene: TRBJ1-6; D gene: -; V gene: TRBV9; clone size: -; CDR3 DNA: TGTGCCAGCAGCCCCAGTTTAGCGGGGGGTTCACCCCTCCACTTT; CDR3 protein: CASSPSLAGGSPLHF
J gene: TRBJ2-7; D gene: -; V gene: TRBV6-2/TRBV6-3; clone size: few; CDR3 DNA: TGTGCCAGCAGTTCGGACTTGGTCGAGCAGTACTTC; CDR3 protein: CASSSDLVEQYF
J gene: TRBJ2-1; D gene: -; V gene: TRBV4-2; clone size: -; CDR3 DNA: TGTGCCAGCAGCCAACGGACTATCGGGGAGCAGTTCTTC; CDR3 protein: CASSQRTIGEQFF
J gene: TRBJ2-1; D gene: -; V gene: TRBV18; clone size: -; CDR3 DNA: TGTGCCAGCTCCCCCGGGACATCCTACAATGAGCAGTTCTTC; CDR3 protein: CASSPGTSYNEQFF
J gene: TRBJ1-6; D gene: -; V gene: TRBV5-8; clone size: few; CDR3 DNA: TGTGCCAGCAGCTCCTCAGTGGCGTCAGACTCACCCCTCCACTTT; CDR3 protein: CASSSSVASDSPLHF
J gene: TRBJ1-1; D gene: -; V gene: TRBV28; clone size: -; CDR3 DNA: TGTGCCAGCAGTTTCCTGGGACAGAACACTGAAGCTTTCTTT; CDR3 protein: CASSFLGQNTEAFF
J gene: TRBJ2-1; D gene: TRBD2; V gene: TRBV15; clone size: many; CDR3 DNA: TGTGCCACCAGCAGAGGGGGTCCTGGGGGAGGGTACAATGAGCAGTTCTTC; CDR3 protein: CATSRGGPGGGYNEQFF
J gene: TRBJ1-2; D gene: -; V gene: TRBV10-2; clone size: once; CDR3 DNA: TGCGCCAGCAGGGACCCGATAGTCTATGGCTACACCTTC; CDR3 protein: CASRDPIVYGYTF
J gene: TRBJ2-6; D gene: -; V gene: TRBV5-1; clone size: -; CDR3 DNA: TGCGCCAGCAGCGCGGACAGCAACTCTGGGGCCAACGTCCTGACTTTC; CDR3 protein: CASSADSNSGANVLTF
J gene: TRBJ1-2; D gene: TRBD1; V gene: TRBV6-6; clone size: -; CDR3 DNA: TGTGCCAGCAGTTTTATGGACAGGGGGGGATATGGCTACACCTTC; CDR3 protein: CASSFMDRGGYGYTF
J gene: TRBJ1-3; D gene: -; V gene: TRBV10-1; clone size: -; CDR3 DNA: TGCGCCAGCAGTGAGTCGGGACGGTCTGGAAACACCATATATTTT; CDR3 protein: CASSESGRSGNTIYF
J gene: TRBJ1-6; D gene: -; V gene: TRBV5-6; clone size: -; CDR3 DNA: TGTGCCAGCAGCCTGGTCTCGGGGGTCGTCGGCTCACCCCTCCACTTT; CDR3 protein: CASSLVSGVVGSPLHF
J gene: TRBJ2-7; D gene: -; V gene: TRBV9; clone size: -; CDR3 DNA: TGTGCCAGCAGCCCCGCAGGGGACGAGCAGTACTTC; CDR3 protein: CASSPAGDEQYF
J gene: TRBJ1-2; D gene: -; V gene: TRBV20-1; clone size: -; CDR3 DNA: TGCAGTGCCCCGGTTGGGGGCTACACCTTC; CDR3 protein: CSAPVGGYTF
J gene: TRBJ1-2; D gene: -; V gene: TRBV7-2; clone size: -; CDR3 DNA: TGTGCCAGCAGCCTACCTTCGGGATCTTCGAGGGGCTACACCTTC; CDR3 protein: CASSLPSGSSRGYTF
J gene: TRBJ1-3; D gene: -; V gene: TRBV7-9; clone size: -; CDR3 DNA: TGTGCCAGTACCGCAGTCCAGCTCGGGAACACCATATATTTT; CDR3 protein: CASTAVQLGNTIYF
J gene: TRBJ1-2; D gene: -; V gene: TRBV6-5; clone size: -; CDR3 DNA: TGTGCCAGCACCCTAACGGGGAACCTCTATGGCTACACCTTC; CDR3 protein: CASTLTGNLYGYTF